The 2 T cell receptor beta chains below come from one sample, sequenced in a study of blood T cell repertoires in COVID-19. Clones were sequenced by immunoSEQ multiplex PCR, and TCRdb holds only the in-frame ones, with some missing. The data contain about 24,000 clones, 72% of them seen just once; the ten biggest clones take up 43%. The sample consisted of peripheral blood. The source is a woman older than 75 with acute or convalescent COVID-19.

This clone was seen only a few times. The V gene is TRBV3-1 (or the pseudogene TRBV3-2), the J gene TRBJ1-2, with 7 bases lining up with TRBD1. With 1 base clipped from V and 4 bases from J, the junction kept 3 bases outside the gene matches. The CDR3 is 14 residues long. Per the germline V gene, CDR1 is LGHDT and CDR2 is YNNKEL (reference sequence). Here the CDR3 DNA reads TGTGCCAGCAGCCAAGTTGACAGGGTCTATGGCTACACCTTC. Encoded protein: CASSQVDRVYGYTF.

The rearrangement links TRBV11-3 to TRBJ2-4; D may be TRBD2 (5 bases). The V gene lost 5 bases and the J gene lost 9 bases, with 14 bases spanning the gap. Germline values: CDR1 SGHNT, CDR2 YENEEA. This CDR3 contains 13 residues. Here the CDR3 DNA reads TGTGCCAGCAGCACGACTACCCGGGGCATTCAGTACTTC. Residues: CASSTTTRGIQYF.